The rows below give T cell receptor beta chains drawn from one sample of a study of CD8+CD57+ T cells in acquired aplastic anemia. TCRdb reprocessed the reads with MiXCR, giving one entry per CDR3 protein. Counted here are more than 250,000 distinct CDR3 sequences, 82% occurring once; the ten biggest clones make up approximately 42%. The material sequenced was sorted CD4+, CD8+, or CD8+CD57+ T cells (not recorded which) from PBMCs. These receptors originate from a human donor with aplastic anemia. Both conserved end residues are part of each CDR3. Fields, in order: J gene, V gene, clone size, CDR3 protein. Not all rows give a size; the values are once, few, many and, for expanded clones, a class.

>TRBJ2-5|TRBV7-9|NA
CASSLGCREETQYF
>TRBJ1-1|TRBV20-1|NA
CSASSYPRKNTEAFF
>TRBJ1-1|TRBV14|NA
CASSQAPGDFHTEAFF
>TRBJ2-1|TRBV7-6|NA
CASSSDRALSPLQQFF
>TRBJ2-1|TRBV7-2|NA
CASSQWTGEKNEHFF
>TRBJ2-3|TRBV7-2|NA
CASSLGPGDTDTETQYF
>TRBJ1-1|TRBV11-3|NA
CASSLAPGGNTEAFF
>TRBJ1-2|TRBV9|once
CASSWGLDYGYTF
>TRBJ2-7|TRBV20-1|NA
CSVKDRENSQQYF
>TRBJ2-3|TRBV5-4|NA
CASSFACGPDMQYF
>TRBJ2-4|TRBV9|NA
CASSGAGAIQYF
>TRBJ2-1|TRBV7-2|NA
CASSLARGRESYAQFF
>TRBJ2-3|TRBV24-1|NA
CATSGPSTSTDTQYF
>TRBJ2-1|TRBV20-1|NA
CSARGGDRDKQFF
>TRBJ2-5|TRBV7-7|NA
CAVLGGAGTQYTRYF
>TRBJ2-3|TRBV11-1|NA
CASSLVSGAVTDTQYF
>TRBJ1-5|TRBV7-2|NA
CASSSRGAEEQLPQHF
>TRBJ1-1|TRBV29-1|NA
CSVQRTGRVNTEAFF
>TRBJ2-3|TRBV7-2|NA
CASRKGTGAAEDFF
>TRBJ2-3|TRBV7-9|few
CASSFQGGGGTEYF
>TRBJ2-5|TRBV7-6|NA
CASSLGSSKETQYF
>TRBJ2-7|TRBV5-4|NA
CASSFTSKGAHEQYF
>TRBJ2-6|TRBV7-9|few
CASSLAGSYGADVVLTF
>TRBJ2-7|TRBV11-3|NA
CASSLEGGAYEQYF
>TRBJ2-3|TRBV2|NA
CVAGDGGTDTQYF
>TRBJ2-7|TRBV29-1|NA
CSVEDGPYYEQYF
>TRBJ2-1|TRBV29-1|NA
CSVKGVNEQFF
>TRBJ1-2|TRBV20-1|NA
CSARCTASGGYTF
>TRBJ1-2|TRBV20-1|NA
CSVNGGESDDGYTF
>TRBJ2-1|TRBV7-2|NA
CASSYRGAEQQYVQFF
>TRBJ1-2|TRBV9|NA
CASSVEGALTNYGYTF
>TRBJ2-7|TRBV7-8|NA
CASSSGGTSRPYEQYF
>TRBJ1-2|TRBV7-9|NA
CASSLERNGVVYGYTF
>TRBJ2-2|TRBV7-3|NA
CASSLTSGRPNTQELFF
>TRBJ1-1|TRBV9|NA
CASSFGTSGIATAFF
>TRBJ2-3|TRBV7-2|NA
CASSLAGGPNSQYF
>TRBJ2-3|TRBV7-7|few
CARGVGGRAMQYF
>TRBJ2-1|TRBV7-8|NA
CASSQRIGGSDEQFF
>TRBJ1-4|TRBV27|NA
CASSPQGFVEKLFF
>TRBJ2-3|TRBV2|many
CASGDGGIDTQYF
>TRBJ2-1|TRBV11-3|many
CASSLSTSGSSYNEQFF
>TRBJ2-7|TRBV29-1|few
CSVESPRDEQYF
>TRBJ2-7|TRBV12-3/TRBV12-4|NA
CASSFFWPPYEQYF
>TRBJ2-3|TRBV7-9|NA
CASSFAGGGDTHYF
>TRBJ1-2|TRBV15|NA
CATSRVTDINYGYTF
>TRBJ1-2|TRBV5-6|NA
CASSLGGVGIYGYTF
>TRBJ1-6|TRBV5-6|NA
CASSQLGQINQPLHF
>TRBJ1-1|TRBV2|NA
CASTRDLEDTYEHYF
>TRBJ1-6|TRBV5-6|NA
CASSLERDGPAHHF
>TRBJ2-5|TRBV7-3|once
CATRRGSNAEAHYF
>TRBJ1-1|TRBV19|NA
CASRTQTGGSEAFF
>TRBJ2-2|TRBV9|NA
CASSVGGQSTETLF
>TRBJ2-3|TRBV9|NA
CASSGAGNIQYFEYF
>TRBJ1-1|TRBV25-1|NA
CASSELGQGATEAFF
>TRBJ2-7|TRBV24-1|NA
CASSQAGDSSYEQYF